The 32 T cell receptor beta chains below come from one sample, sequenced in a study of cytomegalovirus exposure and HLA in healthy donors. This PCR relied on a set of 60 Vbeta primers and 13 Jbeta primers. Measured with immunoSEQ multiplex PCR; TCRdb has only the in-frame clones, and not every one. The table lists fewer than 250,000 clones, roughly 85% of them singletons. Sequences were obtained from PBMCs. Receptors originate from a male donor in good health and CMV-seronegative.

The CDR3 bases are TGTGCCAGCAGTTCTACGAGGGCAAGTCAGCCCCAGCATTTT. Amino acids: CASSSTRASQPQHF. The V gene is TRBV27, the J gene TRBJ1-5; D is unclear. CDR1 is MNHEY, CDR2 SMNVEV, per germline (reference sequence). The CDR3 consists of 14 residues. Trimming removed 4 bases from V and 6 bases from J, with 13 bases in between.

This clone was seen only a few times. This rearrangement joins TRBV21-1 to TRBJ2-7; TRBD2 was called by the table and not checked on the DNA. TRBV21-1 is noted as a pseudogene. The CDR3 length is 19 residues. The CDR3, as DNA: TGTGCCAGCAGCAAAACTAGCGGGAGGTTCCGAATTCCGTCCTACGAGCAGTACTTC. Translating gives CASSKTSGRFRIPSYEQYF.

The chain has TRBV21-1 and TRBJ2-1; the table's D call TRBD2 went unverified against the DNA. TRBV21-1 is marked as a pseudogene. This CDR3 is built from 16 residues. CDR3 coding DNA: TGTGCCAGCAGCGGCGGGATGCGGAGGGCTTACAATGAGCAGTTCTTC. Translating gives CASSGGMRRAYNEQFF.

The chain is built from TRBV15 and TRBJ2-7; the match to TRBD1 covers 7 bases. The V gene's germline CDR1 is LNHNV and CDR2 YYDKDF (reference sequence). The CDR3 spans 15 residues. The ends lost 1 base at V and 6 bases at J; junction bases unmatched: 9. As DNA, the CDR3 is TGTGCCACCAGCAGAGCCACCACAGGGGTTGGCGAGCAGTACTTC. As protein: CATSRATTGVGEQYF.

The chain is built from TRBV5-4 and TRBJ1-2; maybe TRBD1 (6 bases). The V end was cut by 2 bases, the J end by 7 bases, with 27 bases between. Germline V gene data show CDR1 as SGHNT and CDR2 as YYREEE (reference sequence). The CDR3 runs to 18 residues. The CDR3 region has the DNA TGTGCCAGCAGCTTTGGACGGACAGACCCCGCTGGGTTAGGTGGCTACACCTTC. This codes for CASSFGRTDPAGLGGYTF.

To note about this clone: This sample also contains other DNA sequences that code for the same CDR3. The chain joins TRBV9 to TRBJ2-7; D is possibly TRBD2 (6 bases). The germline gives CDR1 SGDLS, CDR2 YYNGEE. This CDR3 comprises 14 residues. V gave up 0 bases and J gave up 2 bases, with 9 bases separating them. CDR3 DNA: TGTGCCAGCAGCGTAGCCCCGGGGGCCTACGAGCAGTACTTC. It encodes CASSVAPGAYEQYF.

This clone has a single count. The CDR3 region is CASSQEVHRDTGELFF. Here the CDR3 DNA reads TGCGCCAGCAGCCAAGAAGTCCACCGGGATACCGGGGAGCTGTTTTTT. The gene calls are TRBV4-3 and TRBJ2-2; D possibly corresponds to TRBD2 (5 bases). V lost 0 bases and J 5 bases, leaving 13 bases between the germline ends. The CDR3 contains 16 residues. Germline-derived CDR1 and CDR2 are LGHNA and YSLEER.

V and J are TRBV23-1 and TRBJ2-4; D is uncertain. TRBV23-1 is identified as an open reading frame with a role that is uncertain. The CDR3 is 15 amino acids. With 0 bases removed from V and 0 bases from J, the gap between germline ends came to 6 bases. The CDR3 sequence: CASSQSSVAKNIQYF. The CDR3 DNA follows: TGCGCCAGCAGTCAATCCAGTGTAGCCAAAAACATTCAGTACTTC.

This chain connects TRBV9 to TRBJ2-1; a weak D match, TRBD2 (7 bases). This CDR3 is built from 16 residues. Germline CDR1 is SGDLS and CDR2 is YYNGEE. The germline V and J ends were trimmed by 6 bases and 6 bases, with 22 bases remaining between them. The CDR3 nucleotides are TGTGCCAGCAATCTTGGGCGGGGGCCTAACTTCAATGAGCAGTTCTTC. This sequence encodes CASNLGRGPNFNEQFF.

The rearrangement uses TRBV4-3 and TRBJ2-7; D might be TRBD1 (6 bases). Germline CDR1 LGHNA, CDR2 YSLEER. The CDR3 extends over 15 amino acids. V lost 3 bases and J lost 3, with 15 bases in between. CDR3 residues: CASSHRATGLYEQYF. CDR3 sequence (DNA): TGCGCCAGCAGCCACAGGGCGACAGGCCTCTACGAGCAGTACTTC.

This clone was recorded a few times. This rearrangement joins TRBV6-9 to TRBJ2-5, with 10 bases fitting TRBD2. Germline V lookup: CDR1 MNHGY, CDR2 SVAAGI. The CDR3 has 13 amino acids. V lost 9 bases to trimming and J lost 0 bases; unmatched junction nucleotides: 1. CDR3 DNA sequence: TGTGCCAGTAGCGGGAGGCACCAAGAGACCCAGTACTTC. Its protein is CASSGRHQETQYF.

The rearrangement uses TRBV5-6 and TRBJ1-1, with D hard to call. CDR3 length equals 13 residues. Germline loops: CDR1 SGHDT, CDR2 YYEEEE. V was pared by 4 bases and J by 3 bases, with 10 bases between. The CDR3 DNA follows: TGTGCCAGCAGCCGACAATGGGACACTGAAGCTTTCTTT. Translated, it gives CASSRQWDTEAFF.

The gene calls are TRBV18 and TRBJ1-6; TRBD1 is a possible D gene (5 bases). V lost 4 bases to trimming and J lost 7 bases, with 14 bases between them. The CDR3 extends over 15 amino acids. CDR1 is KGHSH and CDR2 is LQKENI in the germline V gene. DNA of the CDR3: TGTGCCAGCTCACTACCTCGAGCAGGGAATTCACCCCTCCACTTT. Encoded protein: CASSLPRAGNSPLHF.

V gene TRBV6-1 combines with J gene TRBJ2-7, with TRBD2 as a possible D gene (6 bases). From germline, CDR1 is MNHNS and CDR2 SASEGT. V lost 3 bases and J lost 3, with 18 bases in between. This CDR3 comprises 16 residues. The CDR3 coding sequence is TGTGCCAGCAGTGATGGAGGGTTAAGAAGGGGCTACGAGCAGTACTTC. Residues: CASSDGGLRRGYEQYF.

This clone came up once. This sequence joins TRBV10-3 and TRBJ1-1, with D unresolved. Trimming stripped 3 bases from V and 1 base from J, with 12 bases between. There are 15 residues in the CDR3. Germline V gene sequence: CDR1 ENHRY, CDR2 SYGVKD. The CDR3 coding sequence is TGTGCCATCAGTGACTATCGCACCGGGAACACTGAAGCTTTCTTT. Residues: CAISDYRTGNTEAFF.

This clone was detected only once. The chain is built from TRBV27 and TRBJ2-1, with TRBD2 matching over 12 bases. This CDR3 has 16 amino acids. Germline V gene lookup returns CDR1 MNHEY and CDR2 SMNVEV (reference sequence). V was pared by 6 bases and J by 4 bases, with 7 bases of the junction left unmatched. Here the CDR3 reads CASSMGTSGSYNEQFF. CDR3 sequence (DNA): TGTGCCAGCAGCATGGGGACTAGCGGGTCTTACAATGAGCAGTTCTTC.

J is TRBJ2-5 and V is TRBV5-1; D not resolved. Germline V gene lookup returns CDR1 SGHRS and CDR2 YFSETQ. There are 14 residues in the CDR3. The V end was cut by 4 bases, the J end by 1 base, with 11 bases between. In nucleotides, the CDR3 is TGCGCCAGCAGCATGAACTCACCCCAAGAGACCCAGTACTTC. Translating it yields CASSMNSPQETQYF.

The chain uses TRBV7-2 and TRBJ2-5, with 10 bases lining up with TRBD2. The CDR3 contains 16 residues. Losses at the gene ends were 0 bases for V and 5 bases for J; bases not matched to a gene: 6. Germline assignment: CDR1 SGHTA and CDR2 FQGNSA. CDR3 in amino acids: CASSLAGSSGGETQYF. CDR3 nucleotides: TGTGCCAGCAGCTTAGCCGGTAGTAGCGGGGGGGAGACCCAGTACTTC.

The chain carries TRBV19 and TRBJ2-1, with D possibly matching TRBD2 (5 bases). V was pared by 5 bases and J by 9 bases, with 8 bases between. Germline CDR1 is LNHDA and CDR2 is SQIVND (reference sequence). This CDR3 contains 11 residues. CDR3 loop: CASSPGGEQFF. The CDR3 DNA reads TGTGCCAGTAGTCCCGGAGGTGAGCAGTTCTTC.

The chain uses TRBV12-5 and TRBJ2-1, with D possibly TRBD2 on 6 matching bases. Germline V lookup: CDR1 LGHNT, CDR2 FRNRAP. Trimming pared 2 bases from V and 4 bases from J, leaving 12 bases between. This CDR3 is built from 15 residues. This chain's CDR3 is CASGLNGRTYNEQFF. In DNA form, the CDR3 reads TGTGCTAGTGGTTTGAATGGGAGGACATACAATGAGCAGTTCTTC.

The chain recombines TRBV6-5 with TRBJ1-1; D may be TRBD1 (6 bases). Between the trimmed V and J ends, which lost 7 bases and 1 base, there was a span of 16 bases. CDR3 length: 15 amino acids. CDR1 is MNHEY and CDR2 is SVGAGI in the germline V gene. The DNA of the CDR3 is TGTGCCAGCACCATACAGGGATCCGGGAACACTGAAGCTTTCTTT. Translation: CASTIQGSGNTEAFF.

The chain is built from TRBV27 and TRBJ2-7, with D tentatively TRBD2 (5 bases). The CDR3 has 11 amino acids. Trimming cost V 7 bases and J 9 bases, with 13 bases left between them. Germline-derived CDR1 and CDR2 are MNHEY and SMNVEV (reference sequence). CDR3 bases: TGTGCCAGCACCACCCTTCGGGGGCAGTACTTC. This codes for CASTTLRGQYF.

Points on this clone: At one end, the junction sequence differs from germline, possibly due to a read error. This chain joins TRBV14 and TRBJ1-2; TRBD1 aligns across 7 bases. CDR1 SGHDN and CDR2 FVKESK come from the germline V gene. CDR3 size: 16 residues. CDR3 protein: CASSQGYTGVNYGCTF. DNA of the CDR3: TGTGCCAGCAGCCAAGGGTACACAGGGGTTAACTATGGCTGCACCTTC.

The chain joins TRBV29-1 to TRBJ1-1; no clear D. The CDR3 covers 12 residues. The V end was cut by 5 bases, the J end by 2 bases, with 9 bases between. The V gene's germline CDR1 is SQVTM and CDR2 ANQGSEA. The CDR3 coding sequence is TGCAGCGTTCGGGTGGAAAACACTGAAGCTTTCTTT. Its protein is CSVRVENTEAFF. Looking up the rest from reference TRBV29-1 and TRBJ1-1 gives the full variable domain: SAVISQKPSRDICQRGTSLTIQCQVDSQVTMMFWYRQQPGQSLTLIATANQGSEATYESGFVIDKFPISRPNLTFSTLTVSNMSPEDSSIYLCSVRVENTEAFFGQGTRLTVV.

This clone was recorded a few times. CDR3 coding DNA: TGTGCCAGCAGTGCACAGATCGGGGAGCTGTTTTTT. This translates into CASSAQIGELFF. The chain links TRBV25-1 to TRBJ2-2; D uncertain. Trimming shortened V by 4 bases and J by 7 bases, and 7 bases separated the two germline ends. The germline CDR1 and CDR2 sequences are MGHDK and SYGVNS. This CDR3 contains 12 residues.

The chain links TRBV7-2 to TRBJ1-3; D is uncertain. The CDR3 contains 14 residues. Germline CDR1 SGHTA, CDR2 FQGNSA. Trimming pared 5 bases from V and 1 base from J, leaving 9 bases between. The CDR3 nucleotides read TGTGCCAGCAGCGTCGACAAGTCTGGAAACACCATATATTTT. Translation: CASSVDKSGNTIYF.

The chain combines TRBV11-1 with TRBJ2-1; 13 bases line up with TRBD2. CDR3 length: 15 amino acids. Per germline, CDR1 SGHAT and CDR2 FQDESV (reference sequence). Trimming took 4 bases from V and 7 from J; bases not matched to a gene: 4. The DNA for the CDR3 is TGTGCCAGCAGCTGGACTAGCGGGGGAAAAAATGAGCAGTTCTTC. Residues: CASSWTSGGKNEQFF. Complete variable domain (other parts from reference TRBV11-1 and TRBJ2-1): EAEVAQSPRYKITEKSQAVAFWCDPISGHATLYWYRQILGQGPELLVQFQDESVVDDSQLPKDRFSAERLKGVDSTLKIQPAELGDSAMYLCASSWTSGGKNEQFFGPGTRLTVL.

This chain connects TRBV15 to TRBJ2-7; D gene uncertain. The CDR3 length is 14 residues. V was shortened by 1 base and J by 6 bases, with 13 bases between the two germline ends. In germline, CDR1 is LNHNV, CDR2 YYDKDF (reference sequence). The DNA of the CDR3 is TGTGCCACCAGCAGAGGTCCCAACAACCCCGAGCAGTACTTC. Its protein is CATSRGPNNPEQYF.

This clone appeared once. The chain joins TRBV10-3 to TRBJ2-7; 9 bases match TRBD1. This CDR3 has 18 amino acids. Unmatched junction bases numbered 17, after V lost 3 bases and J lost 5 bases. Per the germline V gene, CDR1 is ENHRY and CDR2 is SYGVKD. The CDR3 reads CAISEPQGALPLPNEQYF. The CDR3, as DNA: TGTGCCATCAGTGAACCACAGGGGGCTCTTCCGTTGCCTAACGAGCAGTACTTC.

The table lists this clone with a few counts. J is TRBJ2-1 and V is TRBV5-5; D is ambiguous. The V and J ends lost 6 bases and 12 bases respectively, with 7 bases between them. The CDR3 has 9 residues. CDR1 and CDR2 (germline): SGHKS, YYEKEE (reference sequence). CDR3 sequence: CASNSGQFF. DNA for the CDR3: TGTGCCAGCAACTCTGGGCAGTTCTTC.

The chain couples TRBV2 to TRBJ2-5, with 9 bases fitting TRBD1. The J call may be mistaken, given a closer DNA end match to TRBJ2-7. CDR1 is SNHLY and CDR2 is FYNNEI in the germline V gene. CDR3 size: 14 residues. CDR3 nucleotides: TGTGCCAGCAGGGTTGAACAGGGGGCCCACGAGCAGTACTTC. Amino acid sequence: CASRVEQGAHEQYF.

This sequence joins TRBV27 and TRBJ2-5; 9 bases are a match to TRBD1. With the DNA end fitting TRBJ2-7 better, the J assignment may be wrong. The CDR3 loop spans 14 amino acids. Per the germline V gene, CDR1 is MNHEY and CDR2 is SMNVEV (reference sequence). The CDR3 sequence is CASSWGQGSPEQYF. In nucleotides, the CDR3 is TGTGCCAGCAGTTGGGGACAGGGTAGTCCCGAGCAGTACTTC.